A selection of T cell receptor beta chains follows, all from one sample in a study of breast tumors, draining lymph nodes, adjacent tissues. TCRdb processed the multiplex PCR reads anew with MiXCR; each CDR3 protein has one entry. The sample carries around 130,000 distinct CDR3 sequences, 20% to 25% recorded once. Sequenced input: axillary lymph node tissue. Receptors were obtained from a female donor with breast cancer. Some clones in this sample may be carry-over from other donors' samples. The CDR3 runs from the conserved cysteine through the conserved F or W. Fields, in order: V gene, J gene, D gene, clone size, CDR3 protein. The D gene is left open where the match is weak. A row's size may be missing; if present it is once, few, many or a size class.

TRBV4-2	TRBJ1-2	TRBD1	NA	CASSQPGQGSGCTF
TRBV7-9	TRBJ2-1	TRBD2	many	CASSLARSGTFYGDEQFF
TRBV27	TRBJ2-7	TRBD2	many	CASSEGLAGVYEQYF
TRBV3-1	TRBJ2-7	NA	many	CASSQDRATPWQYF
TRBV7-3	TRBJ2-1	TRBD2	many	CASSPRLAGGNEQFF
TRBV6-1	TRBJ2-7	TRBD1	many	CASSEGTGSFYEQYF
TRBV7-9	TRBJ1-2	TRBD1	many	CASSYGTGGPYGYTF
TRBV2	TRBJ2-7	TRBD2	many	CASSVGGLGTSGSLYEQYF
TRBV12-3/TRBV12-4	TRBJ2-1	NA	many	CASNLIRNNEQFF
TRBV30	TRBJ1-6	TRBD1	many	CAWIQGHRVGSPLHF